One and the same sample provided the 30 T cell receptor beta chains below, sequenced in a study of T-cell reconstitution after alpha-beta-depleted transplantation in children. Researchers prepared the TCRbeta library using unique molecular identifiers, the study reports. TCRdb fed the PCR reads into MiXCR, producing one record per CDR3 protein. Of around 380,000 distinct CDR3 sequences listed, approximately 10% are singletons. This specimen consisted of PBMCs from the stem cell graft donor, obtained from the stem cell graft. Receptors originate from a human donor who donated a stem cell graft to a child with acute myeloid leukemia.

This clonotype was seen many times. The chain links TRBV25-1 to TRBJ2-3; TRBD2 matches at 10 bases. Germline V lookup: CDR1 MGHDK, CDR2 SYGVNS. The trim removed 6 bases at V and 6 bases at J, leaving 9 bases unmatched. The CDR3 is 15 amino acids. The CDR3 DNA sequence: TGTGCCAGCAGGTCTAGCGGGGGAGGGGCGGATACGCAGTATTTT. Encoded protein: CASRSSGGGADTQYF.

Remarks on this clonotype: A much larger clone sits a single nucleotide away, making a read error possible. V and J are TRBV20-1 and TRBJ2-2, with 7 nucleotides matching TRBD2. The length of the CDR3 is 14 residues. V shed 4 bases and J 7 bases; nucleotides not matched to a gene: 9. Germline V gene lookup returns CDR1 DFQATT and CDR2 SNEGSKA (reference sequence). DNA for the CDR3: TGCAGTGCTACAGTTTATTCGGGAGGCGGGGAGCTGTTTTTT. This codes for CSATVYSGGGELFF.

This clonotype has a count of ten or more. The rearrangement uses TRBV7-9 and TRBJ2-7; D not resolved. Looked up from germline, CDR1 is SEHNR and CDR2 is FQNEAQ (reference sequence). This CDR3 has 11 residues. V was shortened by 5 bases and J by 3 bases, with 5 bases between the two germline ends. DNA of the CDR3: TGTGCCAGCAGCGACAACTACGAGCAGTACTTC. This codes for CASSDNYEQYF.

This clonotype showed up just a few times. DNA of the CDR3: TGTGCCAGCAGCCAAGATCACCGGAGGGCATACAATGAGCAGTTCTTC. Translated: CASSQDHRRAYNEQFF. J is TRBJ2-1 and V is TRBV4-2; the D gene is possibly TRBD2 (6 bases). This CDR3 region has 16 residues. Germline loops: CDR1 LGHNA, CDR2 YNFKEQ. With 0 bases removed from V and 4 bases from J, the gap between germline ends came to 13 bases.

This clonotype has a handful of counts. The chain uses TRBV11-1 and TRBJ2-5, with D unresolved. Germline V gene data show CDR1 as SGHAT and CDR2 as FQDESV (reference sequence). The V end lost 4 bases, the J end lost 4 bases, and 25 bases lay between the germline ends. The CDR3 is 18 residues long. CDR3 bases: TGTGCCAGCAGCTCAACCCGCGTGGGGTCATCCTGGGGAGAGACCCAGTACTTC. Its protein is CASSSTRVGSSWGETQYF.

DNA for the CDR3: TGTGCCAGCAGCTTGGAGTTTAACCCGGGACTAGGAGAGGGGACCCAGTACTTC. Translating it yields CASSLEFNPGLGEGTQYF. This rearrangement joins TRBV11-2 to TRBJ2-5; TRBD2 agrees at 8 bases. J lost 7 bases, V lost 3 bases, and 19 bases had no gene match. In germline, CDR1 is SGHAT, CDR2 FQNNGV. This CDR3 is built from 18 residues. The variable domain in full, with the rest retrieved from reference TRBV11-2 and TRBJ2-5, is EAGVAQSPRYKIIEKRQSVAFWCNPISGHATLYWYQQILGQGPKLLIQFQNNGVVDDSQLPKDRFSAERLKGVDSTLKIQPAKLEDSAVYLCASSLEFNPGLGEGTQYFGPGTRLLVL.

This clonotype was seen a handful of times. The rearrangement uses TRBV5-5 and TRBJ1-1; 8 nucleotides align to TRBD1. V trimming: 3 bases; J trimming: 3 bases; junction bases outside the gene matches: 13. The CDR3 is made up of 17 amino acids. Per the germline V gene, CDR1 is SGHKS and CDR2 is YYEKEE (reference sequence). DNA for the CDR3: TGTGCCAGCAGCTCTACCCTGGGACACAGGGGGGACACTGAAGCTTTCTTT. This translates into CASSSTLGHRGDTEAFF.

This clonotype was picked up many times. The J gene is TRBJ1-2, the V gene TRBV24-1; D might be TRBD1 (5 bases). CDR3 length: 13 amino acids. Germline lookup yields CDR1 KGHDR and CDR2 SFDVKD. Deletions cut 2 bases from V and 8 bases from J, with 11 bases between. The CDR3 sequence is CATSDSGGYGYTF. The CDR3 DNA follows: TGTGCCACCAGTGATTCCGGGGGATACGGCTACACCTTC.

The DNA for the CDR3 is TGTGCCAGCTCCCGTAACAGGGCCGGTGAAAAACTGTTTTTT. As protein: CASSRNRAGEKLFF. The chain has TRBV18 and TRBJ1-4, with D perhaps matching TRBD1 (6 bases). CDR1 is KGHSH and CDR2 is LQKENI in the germline V gene. V gave up 6 bases and J gave up 7 bases, with 15 bases separating them. This CDR3 is 14 amino acids long.

The rearrangement links TRBV10-1 to TRBJ1-2, with no clear D. The CDR3 extends over 13 amino acids. V was pared by 5 bases and J by 8 bases, with 15 bases between. Per the germline V gene, CDR1 is WNHNN and CDR2 is SYGVQD (reference sequence). CDR3: CASSLIRIEGYTF. The CDR3 DNA sequence: TGCGCCAGCAGTCTGATCCGGATTGAAGGCTACACCTTC.

The chain couples TRBV20-1 to TRBJ1-1; the match to TRBD1 covers 11 bases. After removal of 0 bases from V and 6 bases from J, the junction contained 18 bases not matched to a gene. Germline loops: CDR1 DFQATT, CDR2 SNEGSKA (reference sequence). The CDR3 sequence is 19 residues long. The CDR3 bases are TGCAGTGCTAGAGATGTTGCTTGGACAGGGGGCGGGCGGATTGCTGAAGCTTTCTTT. Translating gives CSARDVAWTGGGRIAEAFF.

This rearrangement joins TRBV29-1 to TRBJ2-1; possibly TRBD1 or TRBD2 for D (7 bases each). The CDR3 is made up of 14 amino acids. Trimming stripped 6 bases from V and 8 bases from J, with 20 bases between. The germline CDR1 and CDR2 sequences are SQVTM and ANQGSEA. The CDR3 sequence: CSVSQGGGRDEQFF. CDR3 in DNA: TGCAGCGTCTCCCAGGGGGGGGGCCGGGATGAGCAGTTCTTC.

The J gene is TRBJ1-2, the V gene TRBV20-1; D is undetermined. V lost 2 bases, J lost 8 bases, and 12 bases lay in between. The CDR3 contains 12 residues. Germline CDR1 is DFQATT and CDR2 is SNEGSKA (reference sequence). The CDR3 here is CSARSLLGGYTF. Here the CDR3 DNA reads TGCAGTGCTAGATCGTTGCTTGGGGGCTACACCTTC.

This clonotype appeared once. J is TRBJ2-6 and V is TRBV21-1; the table assigns TRBD1, which was not confirmed against the DNA. TRBV21-1 is deemed a pseudogene. This CDR3 has 18 amino acids. The CDR3: CASSKARGEDPGANVLTF. Written as DNA, the CDR3 is TGTGCCAGCAGCAAAGCGCGAGGGGAAGACCCTGGGGCCAACGTCCTGACTTTC.

About this clonotype itself: A much more abundant neighbour one base away suggests this may be a read error. The rearrangement links TRBV28 to TRBJ1-4, with 7 bases lining up with TRBD1. The V gene's germline CDR1 is MDHEN and CDR2 SYDVKM. The CDR3 is made up of 15 amino acids. The CDR3 is CASSPSGGPNGKLFF. CDR3 DNA sequence: TGTGCCAGCAGCCCATCAGGGGGACCCAATGGAAAACTGTTTTTT.

J is TRBJ1-5 and V is TRBV19; 7 positions agree with TRBD1. Germline lookup yields CDR1 LNHDA and CDR2 SQIVND (reference sequence). The CDR3 is 15 residues long. V lost 2 bases, J lost 0 bases, and 1 base stayed unmatched. This CDR3 is CASSIQGDSNQPQHF. As DNA, the CDR3 is TGTGCCAGTAGTATACAGGGGGATAGCAATCAGCCCCAGCATTTT.

The chain is built from TRBV6-7 and TRBJ1-5; no clear D. TRBV6-7 is annotated as an ORF whose role is uncertain. This CDR3 has 14 residues. V was clipped by 4 bases and J by 1 base, with 8 bases between them. The CDR3: CASSFGVSNQPQHF. The DNA for the CDR3 is TGTGCCAGCAGTTTTGGAGTCAGCAATCAGCCCCAGCATTTT.

This clonotype was seen ten or more times. The chain combines TRBV6-5 with TRBJ2-3, with D possibly matching TRBD1 (6 bases). The CDR3 runs to 16 residues. The V end lost 2 bases, the J end lost 6 bases, and 18 bases lay between the germline ends. Germline CDR1 reads MNHEY; CDR2 reads SVGAGI. The CDR3 DNA reads as TGTGCCAGCAGTTACCTTGTTACAGGGAGTGGGGATACGCAGTATTTT. Its translation is CASSYLVTGSGDTQYF.

The rearrangement links TRBV5-1 to TRBJ2-2; D might be TRBD2 (5 bases). The CDR3 spans 20 residues. Trimming cost V 4 bases and J 0 bases, with 25 bases left between them. CDR1 and CDR2 (germline): SGHRS, YFSETQ. The CDR3 region has the DNA TGCGCCAGCAGCCTACGGATGACTACTACTTACGGGGCGAACACCGGGGAGCTGTTTTTT. This sequence encodes CASSLRMTTTYGANTGELFF.

A few counts support this clonotype. The V and J genes are TRBV12-5 and TRBJ2-3; D is undetermined. CDR1 LGHNT and CDR2 FRNRAP come from the germline V gene. The V and J ends lost 9 bases and 1 base respectively, with 2 bases between them. The CDR3 runs to 10 residues. Written as DNA, the CDR3 is TGTGCTAGCGGCACAGATACGCAGTATTTT. Translation gives CASGTDTQYF. Full variable domain (missing parts from reference TRBV12-5 and TRBJ2-3): DARVTQTPRHKVTEMGQEVTMRCQPILGHNTVFWYRQTMMQGLELLAYFRNRAPLDDSGMPKDRFSAEMPDATLATLKIQPSEPRDSAVYFCASGTDTQYFGPGTRLTVL.

This clonotype occurred a few times. This chain links TRBV5-1 with TRBJ2-3, with 13 bases aligning to TRBD2. The V gene's germline CDR1 is SGHRS and CDR2 YFSETQ. The CDR3 consists of 18 residues. V was clipped by 3 bases and J by 0 bases; unmatched bases: 7. Here the CDR3 DNA reads TGCGCCAGCAGCTCCGCATCGGGACTAGCGGGGAGCACAGATACGCAGTATTTT. Residues: CASSSASGLAGSTDTQYF.

This clonotype was recorded at least ten times. The CDR3 protein is CASTPGAVSNQPQHF. The CDR3, as DNA: TGTGCCAGCACCCCTGGGGCAGTTAGCAATCAGCCCCAGCATTTT. The genes are TRBV28 and TRBJ1-5; maybe TRBD1 (5 bases). This CDR3 is built from 15 residues. Per the germline V gene, CDR1 is MDHEN and CDR2 is SYDVKM. Trimming took off 7 bases at V and 0 bases at J, with 13 bases between the two ends.

This clonotype was counted between two and nine times. This chain joins TRBV7-9 and TRBJ2-7; 12 nucleotides line up with TRBD2. The V gene end was trimmed by 5 bases and the J gene end by 0 bases; junction bases not matched to a gene: 5. The length of the CDR3 is 16 residues. The germline CDR1 and CDR2 sequences are SEHNR and FQNEAQ (reference sequence). This CDR3 is CASSLGLAGISYEQYF. For the CDR3, the DNA is TGTGCCAGCAGCCTCGGACTAGCGGGGATCTCCTACGAGCAGTACTTC.

This clonotype was seen more than once but under ten times. This chain uses TRBV20-1 with TRBJ2-5, with 9 bases lining up with TRBD2. V lost 1 base, J lost 5 bases, and 5 bases stayed unmatched. Per germline, CDR1 DFQATT and CDR2 SNEGSKA (reference sequence). The CDR3 is 14 amino acids. The CDR3 is CSARGGGAGETQYF. The CDR3 nucleotides read TGCAGTGCTAGAGGCGGGGGGGCAGGGGAGACCCAGTACTTC.

This clonotype showed up many times. V and J are TRBV7-9 and TRBJ2-7; 10 bases match TRBD1. This CDR3 contains 16 residues. V lost 1 base to trimming and J lost 5 bases; unmatched junction nucleotides: 8. The V gene's germline CDR1 is SEHNR and CDR2 FQNEAQ (reference sequence). CDR3 loop: CASSLVSGTGVDEQYF. In DNA form, the CDR3 reads TGTGCCAGCAGCTTAGTCTCCGGGACAGGGGTCGACGAGCAGTACTTC.

This clonotype was counted between two and nine times. The V call is TRBV13, the J call TRBJ2-7, with D hard to call. Per the germline V gene, CDR1 is PRHDT and CDR2 is FYEKMQ (reference sequence). V was pared by 3 bases and J by 3 bases, with 6 bases between. The CDR3 extends over 12 amino acids. The CDR3: CASSLRHYEQYF. CDR3 sequence (DNA): TGTGCCAGCAGCTTGCGTCACTACGAGCAGTACTTC. Full variable domain (remainder filled in from reference TRBV13 and TRBJ2-7): AAGVIQSPRHLIKEKRETATLKCYPIPRHDTVYWYQQGPGQDPQFLISFYEKMQSDKGSIPDRFSAQQFSDYHSELNMSSLELGDSALYFCASSLRHYEQYFGPGTRLTVT.

This clonotype was counted once. The chain employs TRBV21-1 and TRBJ2-5. TRBV21-1 is deemed a pseudogene. The CDR3 consists of 13 residues. Here the CDR3 reads CASSIRPQATQYF. The CDR3 DNA follows: TGTGCCAGCAGCATCCGTCCCCAAGCGACCCAGTACTTC.

The table lists this clonotype with a few counts. The J gene is TRBJ2-3, the V gene TRBV4-3, with D perhaps matching TRBD1 (6 bases). The CDR3 runs to 13 residues. Trimming left V 0 bases short and J 7 bases short, with 8 bases between. Germline CDR1 and CDR2: LGHNA and YSLEER. The CDR3 sequence: CASSQDRGHTQYF. The CDR3 region has the DNA TGCGCCAGCAGCCAAGACAGGGGTCATACGCAGTATTTT.

The chain combines TRBV9 with TRBJ1-1; a weak D match, TRBD1 (6 bases). The CDR3 is 11 residues long. The V gene's germline CDR1 is SGDLS and CDR2 YYNGEE. V dropped 3 bases and J dropped 10 bases, with 10 bases sitting between them. CDR3 sequence (DNA): TGTGCCAGCAGCGGACCGGACAGAGCTTTCTTT. Amino acid sequence: CASSGPDRAFF.

This chain joins TRBV4-3 and TRBJ2-2; D remains unclear. Germline assignment: CDR1 LGHNA and CDR2 YSLEER. The CDR3 consists of 15 residues. V lost 0 bases and J 6 bases, leaving 11 bases between the germline ends. The CDR3 spells CASSQDWALSGELFF. CDR3 DNA: TGCGCCAGCAGCCAAGATTGGGCCCTGTCCGGGGAGCTGTTTTTT.